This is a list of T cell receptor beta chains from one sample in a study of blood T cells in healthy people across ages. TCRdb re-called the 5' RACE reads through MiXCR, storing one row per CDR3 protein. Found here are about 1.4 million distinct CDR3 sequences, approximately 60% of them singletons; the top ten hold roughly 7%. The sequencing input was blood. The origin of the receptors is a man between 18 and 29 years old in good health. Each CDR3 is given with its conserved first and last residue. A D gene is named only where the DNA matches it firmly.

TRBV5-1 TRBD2 CASSLASGRYNEQFF
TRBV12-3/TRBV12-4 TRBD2 CASTGLAGGTSTDTQYF
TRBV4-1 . CASSLNGRTNTEAFF
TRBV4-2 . CASSQAHSPNGEQFF
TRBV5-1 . CASSTTGTSGHTF
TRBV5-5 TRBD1 CASSIDRAGSYGYTF
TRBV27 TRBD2 CASSLSAGADNEQFF
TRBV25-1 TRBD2 CASSASGEDTQYF
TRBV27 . CASSFTSGNYSYEQYF
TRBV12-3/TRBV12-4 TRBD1 CASSLGTGPGNQPQHF
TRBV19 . CASSIWGSPTDTQYF
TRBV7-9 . CASSPGWGRDNQPQHF
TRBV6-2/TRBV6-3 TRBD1 CATSTGLGTDTQYF
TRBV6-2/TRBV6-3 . CASSYARVGQPQHF
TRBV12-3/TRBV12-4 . CASSVSDRVYEQYF
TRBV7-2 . CASSLVSLDYEQYF
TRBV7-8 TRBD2 CASSRGGGISYEQYF
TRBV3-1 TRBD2 CASSQDSASGGYEQYF
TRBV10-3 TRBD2 CAISLYGLAGGRTYEQYF
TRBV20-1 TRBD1 CSALPGRVAGGWGTEAFF
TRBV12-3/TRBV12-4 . CASRVDSYDEQYF
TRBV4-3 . CASSQDPGPVANYGYTF
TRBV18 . CASSPPGSVHEQYF
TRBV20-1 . CSVRGHSYEQYF
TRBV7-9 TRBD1 CASSWTGDVDGYTF
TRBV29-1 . CSVEQDDSYEQYF
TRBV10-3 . CAISPQNPRQMIPFGEDTQYF
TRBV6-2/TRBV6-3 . CASANREGTYTGELFF
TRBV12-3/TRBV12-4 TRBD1 CASSNGTGFYEQYF
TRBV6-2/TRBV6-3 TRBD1 CASSYSGTGRDTQYF